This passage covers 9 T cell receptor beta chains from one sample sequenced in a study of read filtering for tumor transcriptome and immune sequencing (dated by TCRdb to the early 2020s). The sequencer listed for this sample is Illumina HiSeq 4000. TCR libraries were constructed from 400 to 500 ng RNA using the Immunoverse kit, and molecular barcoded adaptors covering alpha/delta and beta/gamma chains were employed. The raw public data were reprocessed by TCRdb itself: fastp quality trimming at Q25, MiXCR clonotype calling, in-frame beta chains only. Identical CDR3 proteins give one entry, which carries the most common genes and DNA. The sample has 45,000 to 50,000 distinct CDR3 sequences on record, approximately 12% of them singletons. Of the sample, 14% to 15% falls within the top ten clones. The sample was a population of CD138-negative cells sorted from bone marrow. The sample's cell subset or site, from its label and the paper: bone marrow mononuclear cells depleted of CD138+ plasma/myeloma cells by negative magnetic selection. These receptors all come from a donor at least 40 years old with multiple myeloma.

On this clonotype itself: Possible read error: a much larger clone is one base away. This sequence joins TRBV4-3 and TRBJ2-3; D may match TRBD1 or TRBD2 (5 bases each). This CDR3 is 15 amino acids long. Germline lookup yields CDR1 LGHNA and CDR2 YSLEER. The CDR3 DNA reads TGCGCCAACAGCCAAGATCGAGGGACGACAGATACGCAGTATTTT. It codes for CANSQDRGTTDTQYF.

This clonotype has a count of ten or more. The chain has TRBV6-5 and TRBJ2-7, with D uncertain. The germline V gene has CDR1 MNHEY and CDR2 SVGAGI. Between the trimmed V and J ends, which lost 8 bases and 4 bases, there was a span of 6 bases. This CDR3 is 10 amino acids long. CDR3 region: CASGEYEQYF. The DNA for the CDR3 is TGTGCCAGCGGCGAGTACGAGCAGTACTTC.

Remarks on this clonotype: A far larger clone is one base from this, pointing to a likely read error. The DNA for the CDR3 is TGTGCCAGCAGCTTAGGAGGGGCCGGCACTGAAGCTCTCTTT. It encodes CASSLGGAGTEALF. The J gene is TRBJ1-6, the V gene TRBV13; a possible D gene is TRBD1 (5 bases). The CDR3 sequence is 14 residues long. Germline V gene data show CDR1 as PRHDT and CDR2 as FYEKMQ (reference sequence).

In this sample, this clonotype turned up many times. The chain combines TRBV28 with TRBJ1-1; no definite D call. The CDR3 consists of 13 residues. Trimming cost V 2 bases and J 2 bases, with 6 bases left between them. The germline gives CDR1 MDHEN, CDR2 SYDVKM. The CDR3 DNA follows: TGTGCCAGCAGTTTAAGTATCAACACTGAAGCTTTCTTT. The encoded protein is CASSLSINTEAFF.

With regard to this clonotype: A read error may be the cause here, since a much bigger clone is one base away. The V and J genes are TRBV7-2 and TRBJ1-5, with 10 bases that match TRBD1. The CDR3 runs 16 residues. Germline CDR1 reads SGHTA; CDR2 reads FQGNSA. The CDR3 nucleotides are TGTGCCAGCGGCTTGGGGGACAGGGGCTATCATCAGGCCCAGCATTTT. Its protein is CASGLGDRGYHQAQHF.

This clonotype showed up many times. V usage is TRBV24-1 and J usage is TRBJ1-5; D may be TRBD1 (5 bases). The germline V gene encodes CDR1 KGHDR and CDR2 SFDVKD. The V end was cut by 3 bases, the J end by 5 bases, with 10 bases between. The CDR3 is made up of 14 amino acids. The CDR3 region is CATSDVGADQPQHF. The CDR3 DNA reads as TGTGCCACCAGTGATGTAGGGGCCGATCAGCCCCAGCATTTT.

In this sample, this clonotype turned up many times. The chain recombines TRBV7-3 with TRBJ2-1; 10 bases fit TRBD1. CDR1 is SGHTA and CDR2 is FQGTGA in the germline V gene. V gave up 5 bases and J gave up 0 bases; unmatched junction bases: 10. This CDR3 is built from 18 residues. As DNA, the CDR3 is TGTGCCAGCAGCCGGACAGGGGGAAGTCGGAGCTCCTACAATGAGCAGTTCTTC. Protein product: CASSRTGGSRSSYNEQFF.

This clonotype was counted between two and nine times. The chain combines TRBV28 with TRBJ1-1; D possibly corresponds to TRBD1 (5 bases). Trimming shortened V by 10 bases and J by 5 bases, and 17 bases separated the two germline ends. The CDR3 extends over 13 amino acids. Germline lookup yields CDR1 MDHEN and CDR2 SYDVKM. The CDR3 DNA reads TGTGCCACCGAGGGGTCTCTGCGAACTGAAGCTTTCTTT. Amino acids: CATEGSLRTEAFF.

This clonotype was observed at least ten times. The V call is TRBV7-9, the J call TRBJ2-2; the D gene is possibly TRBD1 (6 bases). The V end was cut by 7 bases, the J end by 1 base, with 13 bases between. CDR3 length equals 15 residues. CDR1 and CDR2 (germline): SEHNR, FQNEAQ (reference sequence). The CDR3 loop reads CASTPGQRNTGELFF. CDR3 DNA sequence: TGTGCCAGCACACCGGGACAAAGGAACACCGGGGAGCTGTTTTTT.